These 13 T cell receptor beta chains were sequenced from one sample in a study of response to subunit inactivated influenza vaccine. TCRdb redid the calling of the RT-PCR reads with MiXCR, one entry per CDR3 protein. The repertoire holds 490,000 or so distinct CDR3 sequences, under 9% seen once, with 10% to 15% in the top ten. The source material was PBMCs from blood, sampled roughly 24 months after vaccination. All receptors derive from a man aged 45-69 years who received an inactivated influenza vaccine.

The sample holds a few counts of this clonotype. CDR3 DNA: TGCAGCGTCGCGGGACAGAGGAACACCGGGGAGCTGTTTTTT. Translating gives CSVAGQRNTGELFF. The chain uses TRBV29-1 and TRBJ2-2; TRBD1 is a possible D gene (7 bases). The germline gives CDR1 SQVTM, CDR2 ANQGSEA. The CDR3 loop spans 14 amino acids. V lost 6 bases and J 1 base, leaving 12 bases between the germline ends.

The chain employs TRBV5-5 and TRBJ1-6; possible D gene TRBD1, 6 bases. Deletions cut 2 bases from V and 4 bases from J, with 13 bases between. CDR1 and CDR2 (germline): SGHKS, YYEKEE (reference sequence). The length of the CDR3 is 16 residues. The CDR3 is CASSFTGGTYNSPLHF. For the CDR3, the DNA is TGTGCCAGCAGCTTTACGGGGGGCACTTATAATTCACCCCTCCACTTT.

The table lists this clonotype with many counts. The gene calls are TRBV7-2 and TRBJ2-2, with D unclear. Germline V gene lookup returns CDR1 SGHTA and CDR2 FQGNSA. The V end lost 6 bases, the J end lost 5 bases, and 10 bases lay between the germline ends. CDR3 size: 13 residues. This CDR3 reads CASSQTWTGELFF. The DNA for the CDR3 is TGTGCCAGCAGTCAGACCTGGACCGGGGAGCTGTTTTTT.

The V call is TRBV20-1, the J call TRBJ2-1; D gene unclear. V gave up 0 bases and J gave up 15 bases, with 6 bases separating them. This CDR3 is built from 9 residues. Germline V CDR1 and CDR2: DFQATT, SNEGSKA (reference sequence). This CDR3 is CSAREGTFF. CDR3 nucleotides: TGCAGTGCTAGAGAGGGAACGTTCTTC.

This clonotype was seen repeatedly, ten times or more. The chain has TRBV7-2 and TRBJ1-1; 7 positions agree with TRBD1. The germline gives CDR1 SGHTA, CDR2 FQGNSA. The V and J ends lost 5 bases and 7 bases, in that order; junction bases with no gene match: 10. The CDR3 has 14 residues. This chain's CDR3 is CASSRRQGQVEAFF. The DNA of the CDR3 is TGTGCCAGCAGCCGAAGACAGGGTCAGGTTGAAGCTTTCTTT.

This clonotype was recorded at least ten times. CDR3 sequence reads: CSAPLRGSSYEQYF. The CDR3 DNA is TGCAGTGCACCTCTGCGGGGTTCCTCCTACGAGCAGTACTTC. The rearrangement joins TRBV20-1 to TRBJ2-7, with D possibly matching TRBD2 (6 bases). The germline gives CDR1 DFQATT, CDR2 SNEGSKA (reference sequence). The V end lost 6 bases, the J end lost 0 bases, and 15 bases lay between the germline ends. The CDR3 runs to 14 residues.

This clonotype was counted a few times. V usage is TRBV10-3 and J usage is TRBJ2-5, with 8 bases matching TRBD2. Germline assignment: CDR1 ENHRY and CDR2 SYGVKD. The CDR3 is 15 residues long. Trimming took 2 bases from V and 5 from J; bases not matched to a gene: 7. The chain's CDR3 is CAISEPGGASETQYF. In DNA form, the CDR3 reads TGTGCCATCAGTGAGCCCGGGGGGGCCTCGGAGACCCAGTACTTC.

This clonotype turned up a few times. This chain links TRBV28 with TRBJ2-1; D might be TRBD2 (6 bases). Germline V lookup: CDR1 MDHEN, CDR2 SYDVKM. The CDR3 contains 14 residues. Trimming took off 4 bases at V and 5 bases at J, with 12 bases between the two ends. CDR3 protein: CASSSTRYDNEQFF. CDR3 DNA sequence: TGTGCCAGCAGTTCGACTAGATATGACAATGAGCAGTTCTTC.

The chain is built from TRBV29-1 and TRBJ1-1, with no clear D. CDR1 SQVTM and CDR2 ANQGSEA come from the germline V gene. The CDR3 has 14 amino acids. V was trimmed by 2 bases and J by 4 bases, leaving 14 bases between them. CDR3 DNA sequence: TGCAGCGTTGAATCCGTGCTAGACGGCACTGAAGCTTTCTTT. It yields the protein CSVESVLDGTEAFF.

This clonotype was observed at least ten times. CDR3 protein: CASTPTNTGELFF. The DNA for the CDR3 is TGTGCCAGCACCCCTACTAACACCGGGGAGCTGTTTTTT. The genes are TRBV12-3 or TRBV12-4 and TRBJ2-2; D is unclear. Trimming took off 7 bases at V and 2 bases at J, with 8 bases between the two ends. The CDR3 extends over 13 amino acids.

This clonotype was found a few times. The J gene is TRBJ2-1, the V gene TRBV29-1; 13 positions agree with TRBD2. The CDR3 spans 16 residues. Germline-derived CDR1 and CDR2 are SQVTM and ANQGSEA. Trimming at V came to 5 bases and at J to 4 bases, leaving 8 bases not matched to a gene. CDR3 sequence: CSVRRGLAGIYNEQFF. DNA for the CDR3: TGCAGCGTTCGACGGGGACTAGCGGGAATTTACAATGAGCAGTTCTTC.

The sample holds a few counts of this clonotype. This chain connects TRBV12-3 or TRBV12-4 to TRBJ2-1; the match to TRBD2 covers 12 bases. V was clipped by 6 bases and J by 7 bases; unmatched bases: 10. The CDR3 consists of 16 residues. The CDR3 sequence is CASSSKTSGSMNEQFF. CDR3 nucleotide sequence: TGTGCCAGCAGCTCCAAGACTAGCGGGAGCATGAATGAGCAGTTCTTC.

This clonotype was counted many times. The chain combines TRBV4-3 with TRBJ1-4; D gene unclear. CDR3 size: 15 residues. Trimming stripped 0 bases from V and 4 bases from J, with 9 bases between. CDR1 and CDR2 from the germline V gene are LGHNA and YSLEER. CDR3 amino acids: CASSQDGPHNEKLFF. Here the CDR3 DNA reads TGCGCCAGCAGCCAAGACGGCCCTCATAATGAAAAACTGTTTTTT.